The TCR beta chain described here comes from a study of regulatory T cells in long-lasting Graves disease. Study results and caveats: Persistent Graves' patients possessed reduced TCR diversity relative to recently diagnosed ones. Analyses excluded thyroid tissue, covering peripheral blood alone.

Stated time point: newly diagnosed GD, antithyroid drugs for less than 3 months. Making the TCR library involved RNA that had been extracted from PBMCs. Collection of peripheral blood (about 10 milliliters) was done using EDTA tubes. This clonotype was observed many times. The antigen remains unidentified. Arm-PCR with iRepertoire HTBI primers amplified the CDR3 regions for these TCR beta libraries. Via MiXCR, TCRdb re-called the multiplex PCR reads, giving one row per CDR3 protein. Here the sample spans some 250,000 distinct CDR3 sequences, roughly a fifth being singletons. This CDR3 has 13 residues. Germline V CDR1 and CDR2: MNHEY, SVGEGT. Trimming removed 6 bases at V and 4 bases at J, with 9 bases between.

The chain is built from TRBV6-2 or TRBV6-3 and TRBJ2-2, with D unclear. The sequence derives from a female donor with Graves disease. The starting material was peripheral blood mononuclear cells (PBMCs), obtained at new diagnosis, from a patient treated with antithyroid drugs. The CDR3 reads CASRTDRTGELFF. For the CDR3, the DNA is TGTGCCAGCAGAACCGACCGCACCGGGGAGCTGTTTTTT.